This TCR beta chain was identified in a study of response to subunit inactivated influenza vaccine. This clonotype was found a few times. TCRdb passed the RT-PCR reads through MiXCR, listing each CDR3 protein once. The table has 180,000 or so distinct CDR3 sequences, 10% to 15% seen once. These same records also appear under a second study, on T cells expressing NK-cell markers. That report adds: Scientists made TCR beta cDNA using 5'RACE template switching with UMIs. Sorted CD3+CD56+NKG2C+, CD3+CD56+NKG2C- and CD3+CD56-NKG2C+ T-cell subsets were beta-chain profiled. Seven sequenced donors out of eight were HCMV-seropositive, one seronegative. Each of 5 to 7 donors carried dominant NKG2C+ clonotypes accounting for about 1.0-7.5% of CD8+ T cells. Whether expanded NKG2C+ T cell clones recognized HCMV stayed uncertain.

The clonotype was recovered from a man aged 45-60 years who received an inactivated influenza vaccine. The sequenced sample was CD8+ T cells sorted from PBMCs, obtained about 13 days after vaccination.

The CDR3 nucleotides read TGCGCCAGCAGCCAAGATCACAGGTCGGGGGAGACCCAGTACTTC. This gives the protein CASSQDHRSGETQYF. The rearrangement uses TRBV4-3 and TRBJ2-5; D might be TRBD1 or TRBD2, each matching 5 bases. From germline, CDR1 is LGHNA and CDR2 YSLEER. The CDR3 is made up of 15 amino acids. The V and J ends lost 0 bases and 5 bases respectively, with 13 bases between them.